This note documents a single T cell receptor (beta chain) sequence. Germline V gives CDR1 SGDLS, CDR2 YYNGEE. The CDR3 runs to 16 residues. J lost 5 bases, V lost 3 bases, and 8 bases had no gene match. These data belong to a study of blood T cell repertoires in COVID-19. Overall study context: The cDNA or gDNA used as material had been derived from T cells, B-cell-depleted T cells, or PBMCs.

Profiled with immunoSEQ multiplex PCR; TCRdb holds only in-frame clones, not every one. Found here are 200,000 to 250,000 clones, roughly 84% of them singletons; the top ten hold roughly 6.2%. Symptom resolution, clearance, or two negative PCRs marked the recovered donors of Cohort 3. This chain joins TRBV9 and TRBJ2-2, with TRBD2 matching 9 bases. Sequencing used PBMCs or T cells enriched from blood (not recorded which). The receptor was isolated from a woman between 40 and 55 years old who had recovered from COVID-19. The CDR3 DNA follows: TGTGCCAGCAGCGATCGGCGGGAGGGCGGGACCGGGGAGCTGTTTTTT. Translated: CASSDRREGGTGELFF.